This TCR beta chain was sequenced in a study of tumor-infiltrating lymphocytes in primary liver carcinoma (dated by TCRdb to 2016 to 2017). A note on the overall study: Of the five patients (three men and two women, aged 30 to 69 years), four had hepatocellular carcinoma and one had combined HCC and intrahepatic cholangiocarcinoma. The five patients had tumors staged T1-T3 N0M0, with maximum diameters ranging from roughly 4.2 to 11 cm. Each sample produced about 3.5 to 8 million productive TCRbeta reads, and read depth showed no significant difference between tissue types. TCRbeta repertoire sequencing, expression microarrays and whole-exome sequencing were combined in the study across five regions of each liver tumor, with adjacent normal tissue and blood also included. A total of some 35 specimens from 5 patients went through TCRbeta repertoire sequencing, namely 25 tumor regions, 5 adjacent noncancerous liver tissues and 5 peripheral blood samples. The 20 to 25 tumor region samples were profiled with Agilent mRNA microarrays so that TCRbeta repertoire diversity could be related to the local molecular phenotype. High reproducibility was observed for the technical replicate repertoires, with mean shared-clone rates around 0.9 and correlation coefficients above 0.95. General study outcomes and caveats: Comparison of CD4+ and CD8+ T cell repertoires was precluded by the use of bulk unsorted samples. With just four to six patients in the study, the authors point out that the findings should be validated in a larger study. Repertoire overlap was higher between tumor regions (mean about 35%) than tumor-adjacent (around 17%) or tumor-blood (roughly 14%) pairs, consistent with antigen-driven expansion. The top 250 clones accounted for a significantly greater share of the repertoire in tumors than in blood (p = 0.039). Only the TCR beta chain was sequenced, which likely underestimates true repertoire diversity because unpaired alpha chains were not captured. Just about 7.5-25% of top clones turned up in all five regions of a tumor, which suggests spatial heterogeneity among tumor-infiltrating T cells.

Without any cell sorting, total RNA and DNA were extracted together from approximately 22-30 mg of bulk tissue using the AllPrep DNA/RNA mini kit. Roughly five patients with histopathologically diagnosed primary liver carcinoma underwent surgical resection in China between 2015 and 2016. Patients had chronic HBV infection and were treatment-naive at sampling. Each tumor was sampled at five spatially separated regions: the tumor centre plus the superior, inferior, left-lateral and right-lateral poles. According to histology, viable tumor cells made up more than 75% of every tumor sample. Pieces of fresh tumor and adjacent tissue were cut in half, with one half kept in RNAlater at -80 degrees C and the other half sent for histology. This clonotype has at least ten counts. The specificity of this receptor is unknown. No clone much larger than this one lies a single base away; base qualities are absent.

TCRbeta-specific cDNA was reverse-transcribed from roughly 500 ng total RNA using a constant-region primer and ProtoScript II reverse transcriptase. Three nested multiplex PCR rounds, following a slightly modified ARM-PCR procedure, were used to build the TCRbeta libraries. Multiplex TRBV1-TRBV30 forward primers and a Cbeta reverse primer were used in the first two PCR rounds, each of which was run for around 10 cycles. A final 25-cycle PCR with Deep VentR polymerase added sample barcodes and Illumina adapters. Before sequencing, amplicons of 200-500 bp were gel-purified using a QIAquick gel extraction kit. TCRbeta amplicons were sequenced on an Illumina HiSeq 2500 with 250-bp paired-end reads. As for the authors' bioinformatics: Reads were quality-trimmed with Trimmomatic v0.33, and paired reads were merged with FLASH v1.2.11 to recover full CDR3 sequences. V, D and J germline segments were assigned to the rearranged TCRbeta sequences by MiGEC v1.2.1b. Clonotype statistics, along with Shannon-Wiener diversity indices, were calculated using VDJtools v1.0.0. To reduce sampling bias, subsequent analyses other than the diversity analysis used only the 250 most abundant clonotypes in each sample. TCRdb reprocessed the public reads (quality trimming at Q25 with fastp, clone calling with MiXCR) and kept in-frame beta chains. Each CDR3 protein gets just one entry, which takes the most common genes and DNA from the rows behind it. None of the V and J calls come from the authors' own analysis; TCRdb made them. A total of 95,000 to 150,000 distinct CDR3 sequences appear in this sample, approximately 70% of them only once. Around 9.3% of the sample lies in the top ten.

The CDR3 covers 17 residues, taking in both the cysteine and the phenylalanine. The read is trimmed to its CDR3 DNA, 51 bases read in frame from base 1. Germline trimming amounts to 5 bases on V and 3 bases on J, with 13 as the count of junction bases outside the gene matches. The germline V gene encodes CDR1 MNHNS and CDR2 SASEGT. Source material: liver tumor tissue from sampling region 1. The cell subset or site label here, explained by the study, means: tumor region T1, superior pole. The chain joins TRBV6-1 to TRBJ1-5; 7 bases in the middle match TRBD1. The origin of this receptor is a woman aged 60-70 years with primary liver carcinoma and hepatitis B virus infection. CDR3 region: CASSLMDATGLNQPQHF. The nucleotide sequence reads TGTGCCAGCAGTCTTATGGATGCGACAGGGCTCAATCAGCCCCAGCATTTT.